This T cell receptor beta chain was recorded in a study of OX40 agonist ivuxolimab in advanced cancers. Study-wide background: At doses from 0.01 to 10 mg/kg, patients were given intravenous ivuxolimab every 2 weeks. Subjects had a mean age of roughly 60 years, with a range of roughly 20 to 79; less than 90% were male.

This table comes from immunoSEQ multiplex PCR, and its TCRdb copy is limited to in-frame clones, with some not included. In the table there are some 100,000 clones, 85% to 90% of which are singletons. The origin of this receptor is an adult with an advanced solid tumor such as melanoma, head and neck, liver or kidney cancer. Here the sequenced sample was CD4+ or CD8+ T cells sorted from blood, taken in a trial of the OX40 agonist ivuxolimab.

The chain's CDR3 is CASSTGLAGAHEQYF. DNA for the CDR3: TGTGCCAGCAGCACCGGACTAGCGGGAGCCCACGAGCAGTACTTC. This chain connects TRBV11-2 to TRBJ2-7; TRBD2 aligns across 13 bases. V lost 5 bases and J lost 5; bases outside the gene matches: 6. The CDR3 has 15 amino acids. Looked up from germline, CDR1 is SGHAT and CDR2 is FQNNGV.